Each of the 8 T cell receptor beta chains below was sequenced from the same sample in a study of cytomegalovirus exposure and HLA in healthy donors. The primer mix had 60 Vbeta and 13 Jbeta primers. TCRdb's copy holds only in-frame clones and misses some; the assay was immunoSEQ multiplex PCR. The top ten hold 1.1% to 1.5% of the sample, which has about 150,000 clones, 60% to 85% seen once. The sequenced sample was PBMCs. These receptors all stem from a woman in her forties in good health and CMV-seronegative.

The CDR3 protein is CASSYSPGGYEQYF. The CDR3 nucleotides read TGTGCCAGCAGTTACTCGCCAGGGGGGTACGAGCAGTACTTC. This chain links TRBV6-6 with TRBJ2-7; maybe TRBD1 (7 bases). The CDR3 is 14 residues long. Germline V lookup: CDR1 MNHNY, CDR2 SVGAGI (reference sequence). Trimming removed 0 bases at V and 4 bases at J, with 10 bases between.

The V gene is TRBV5-1, the J gene TRBJ2-7, with 16 bases that match TRBD2. The V gene's germline CDR1 is SGHRS and CDR2 YFSETQ. The V and J ends lost 3 bases and 6 bases, in that order; junction bases with no gene match: 6. The CDR3 sequence is 16 residues long. Written as DNA, the CDR3 is TGCGCCAGCAGCTCATTGGGACTAGCGGGGGGGTGCGAGCAGTACTTC. Amino acid sequence: CASSSLGLAGGCEQYF.

The gene calls are TRBV7-6 and TRBJ1-2, with TRBD1 as a possible D gene (5 bases). The germline gives CDR1 SGHVS, CDR2 FNYEAQ. V was shortened by 4 bases and J by 7 bases, with 13 bases between the two germline ends. The CDR3 is 13 residues long. CDR3 in amino acids: CASSYSGSGGYTF. The CDR3 DNA is TGTGCCAGCAGCTATTCAGGGTCGGGTGGCTACACCTTC.

The V gene is TRBV2, the J gene TRBJ1-4; TRBD1 aligns across 10 bases. Germline CDR1 and CDR2: SNHLY and FYNNEI. V lost 6 bases and J lost 8; bases outside the gene matches: 6. CDR3 length: 14 amino acids. The CDR3 region is CASRAGTGEEKLFF. The DNA for the CDR3 is TGTGCCAGCAGAGCCGGGACAGGGGAAGAAAAACTGTTTTTT.

The gene calls are TRBV21-1 and TRBJ1-6; the table's TRBD1 call for D was not verified on the DNA. TRBV21-1 is a pseudogene locus. The CDR3 consists of 13 residues. The chain's CDR3 is CASRQTYNSPLHF. CDR3 DNA sequence: TGTGCCAGCAGGCAAACATATAATTCACCCCTCCACTTT.

The genes are TRBV28 and TRBJ2-7, with D possibly TRBD2 on 6 matching bases. CDR1 MDHEN and CDR2 SYDVKM come from the germline V gene. The V end was cut by 7 bases, the J end by 2 bases, with 12 bases between. This CDR3 has 13 amino acids. CDR3 sequence (DNA): TGTGCCAGCACCCCCGGGAGAACCTACGAGCAGTACTTC. Translating gives CASTPGRTYEQYF.

The chain recombines TRBV9 with TRBJ1-1; 11 nucleotides agree with TRBD1. Trimming at V came to 0 bases and at J to 3 bases, leaving 7 bases not matched to a gene. The germline CDR1 and CDR2 sequences are SGDLS and YYNGEE. The CDR3 consists of 17 residues. As DNA, the CDR3 is TGTGCCAGCAGCGTAGCTTCCGGGACAGGGGGGGACACTGAAGCTTTCTTT. Translating gives CASSVASGTGGDTEAFF.

This chain connects TRBV6-5 to TRBJ1-5, with TRBD1 matching over 8 bases. Unmatched junction bases numbered 4, after V lost 2 bases and J lost 7 bases. The CDR3 covers 14 residues. Germline V gives CDR1 MNHEY, CDR2 SVGAGI. Here the CDR3 DNA reads TGTGCCAGCAGTTACATACAGGGGGTCCAGCCCCAGCATTTT. Amino acids: CASSYIQGVQPQHF.